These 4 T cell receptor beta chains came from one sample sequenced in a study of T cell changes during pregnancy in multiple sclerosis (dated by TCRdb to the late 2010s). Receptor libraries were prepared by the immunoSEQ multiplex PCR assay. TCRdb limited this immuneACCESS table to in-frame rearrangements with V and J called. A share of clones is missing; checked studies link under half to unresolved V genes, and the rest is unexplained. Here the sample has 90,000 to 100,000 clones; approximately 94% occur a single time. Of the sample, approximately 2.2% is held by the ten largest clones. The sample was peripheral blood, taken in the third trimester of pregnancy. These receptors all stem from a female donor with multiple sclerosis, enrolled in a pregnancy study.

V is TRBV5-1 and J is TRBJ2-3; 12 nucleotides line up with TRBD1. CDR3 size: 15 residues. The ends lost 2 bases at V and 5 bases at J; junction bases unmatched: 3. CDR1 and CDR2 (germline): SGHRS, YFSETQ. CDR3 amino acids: CASSFGTGGKDTQYF. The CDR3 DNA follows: TGCGCCAGCAGCTTTGGGACAGGGGGCAAAGATACGCAGTATTTT. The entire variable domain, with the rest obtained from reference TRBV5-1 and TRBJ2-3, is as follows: KAGVTQTPRYLIKTRGQQVTLSCSPISGHRSVSWYQQTPGQGLQFLFEYFSETQRNKGNFPGRFSGRQFSNSRSEMNVSTLELGDSALYLCASSFGTGGKDTQYFGPGTRLTVL.

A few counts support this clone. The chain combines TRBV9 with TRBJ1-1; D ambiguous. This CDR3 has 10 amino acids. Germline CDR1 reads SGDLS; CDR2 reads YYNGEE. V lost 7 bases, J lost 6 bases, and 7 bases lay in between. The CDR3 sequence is CASFPAEAFF. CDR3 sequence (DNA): TGTGCCAGCTTCCCCGCTGAAGCTTTCTTT. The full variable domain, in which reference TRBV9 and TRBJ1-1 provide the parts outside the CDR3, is DSGVTQTPKHLITATGQRVTLRCSPRSGDLSVYWYQQSLDQGLQFLIQYYNGEERAKGNILERFSAQQFPDLHSELNLSSLELGDSALYFCASFPAEAFFGQGTRLTVV.

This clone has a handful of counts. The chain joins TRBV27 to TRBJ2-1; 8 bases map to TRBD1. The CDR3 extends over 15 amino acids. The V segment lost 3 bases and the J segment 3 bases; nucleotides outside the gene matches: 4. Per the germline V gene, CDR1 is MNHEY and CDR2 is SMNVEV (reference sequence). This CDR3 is CASSLDRASYNEQFF. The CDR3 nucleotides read TGTGCCAGCAGTTTGGACAGGGCAAGCTACAATGAGCAGTTCTTC.

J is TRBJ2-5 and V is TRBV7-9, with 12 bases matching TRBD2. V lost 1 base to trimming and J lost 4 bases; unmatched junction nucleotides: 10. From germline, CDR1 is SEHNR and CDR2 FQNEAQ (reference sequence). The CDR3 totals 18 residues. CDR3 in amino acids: CASSLEWRLAGAGETQYF. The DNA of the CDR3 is TGTGCCAGCAGCTTAGAGTGGAGACTAGCGGGAGCGGGAGAGACCCAGTACTTC.